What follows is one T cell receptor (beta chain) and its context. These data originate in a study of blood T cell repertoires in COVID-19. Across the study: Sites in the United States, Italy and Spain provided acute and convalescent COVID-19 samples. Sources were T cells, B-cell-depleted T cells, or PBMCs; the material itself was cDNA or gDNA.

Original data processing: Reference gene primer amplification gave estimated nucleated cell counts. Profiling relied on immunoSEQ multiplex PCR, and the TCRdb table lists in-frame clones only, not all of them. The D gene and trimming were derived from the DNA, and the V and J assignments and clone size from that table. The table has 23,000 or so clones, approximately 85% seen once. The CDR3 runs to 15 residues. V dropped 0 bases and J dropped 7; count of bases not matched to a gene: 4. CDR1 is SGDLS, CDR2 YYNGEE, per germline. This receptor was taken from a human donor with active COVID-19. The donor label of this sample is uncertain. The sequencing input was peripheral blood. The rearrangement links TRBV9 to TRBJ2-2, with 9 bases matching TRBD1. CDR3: CASSVAGQGDGELFF. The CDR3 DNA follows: TGTGCCAGCAGCGTAGCGGGACAGGGCGACGGGGAGCTGTTTTTT.